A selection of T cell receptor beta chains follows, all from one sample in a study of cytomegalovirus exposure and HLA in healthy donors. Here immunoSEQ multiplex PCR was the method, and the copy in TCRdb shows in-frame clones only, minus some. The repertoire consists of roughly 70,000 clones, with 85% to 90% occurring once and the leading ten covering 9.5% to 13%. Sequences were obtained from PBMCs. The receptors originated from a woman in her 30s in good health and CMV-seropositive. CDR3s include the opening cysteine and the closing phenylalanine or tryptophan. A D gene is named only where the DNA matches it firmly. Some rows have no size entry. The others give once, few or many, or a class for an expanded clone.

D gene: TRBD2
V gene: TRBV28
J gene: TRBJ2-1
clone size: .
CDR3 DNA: TGTGCCAGCAGTTTACCCGGACTAGCGGGAGACAATGAGCAGTTCTTC
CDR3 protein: CASSLPGLAGDNEQFF

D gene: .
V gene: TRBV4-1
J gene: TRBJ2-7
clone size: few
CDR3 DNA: TGCGCCAGCAGCCAAGATCAGGGGACGGATTCTATCAACTTC
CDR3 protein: CASSQDQGTDSINF

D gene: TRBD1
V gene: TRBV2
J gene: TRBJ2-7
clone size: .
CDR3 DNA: TGTGCCAGCCGGGACAGGGGTTACGAGCAGTACTTC
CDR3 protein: CASRDRGYEQYF

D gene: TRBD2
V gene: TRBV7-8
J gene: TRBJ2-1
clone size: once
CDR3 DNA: TGTGCCAGCAGCTACGATTCTACTAGCGGGAGACCCCAGCGCAATGAGCAGTTCTTC
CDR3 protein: CASSYDSTSGRPQRNEQFF

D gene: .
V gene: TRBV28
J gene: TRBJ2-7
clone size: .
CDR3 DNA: TGTGCCAGCAGTCCCATTTTGGGGGCGAAGAACGAGCAGTACTTC
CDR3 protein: CASSPILGAKNEQYF

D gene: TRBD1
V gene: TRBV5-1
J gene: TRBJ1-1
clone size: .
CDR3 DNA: TGCGCCAGCAGCGCACGACAGGGAAGGAACACTGAAGCTTTCTTT
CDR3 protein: CASSARQGRNTEAFF

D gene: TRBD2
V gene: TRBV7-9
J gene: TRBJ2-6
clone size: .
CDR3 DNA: TGTGCCAGCAGCTTATCGGGGGGGTCAGCTGGGGCCAACGTCCTGACTTTC
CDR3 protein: CASSLSGGSAGANVLTF

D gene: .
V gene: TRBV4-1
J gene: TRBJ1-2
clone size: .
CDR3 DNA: TGCGCCAGCAGCCGGGAGCCCCCCGTGCAGGTTCGTTTGGCTGGCTACACCTTC
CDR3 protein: CASSREPPVQVRLAGYTF

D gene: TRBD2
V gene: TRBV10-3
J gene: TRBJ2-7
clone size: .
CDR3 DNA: TGTGCCATCAGAACTCAGACTAGCGGGTCCTACGAGCAGTACTTC
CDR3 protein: CAIRTQTSGSYEQYF

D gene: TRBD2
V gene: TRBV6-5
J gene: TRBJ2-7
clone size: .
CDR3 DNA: TGTGCCAGCGGACTAGCGTCCTACGAGCAGTACTTC
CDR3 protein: CASGLASYEQYF

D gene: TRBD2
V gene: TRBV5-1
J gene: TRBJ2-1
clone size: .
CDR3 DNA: TGCGCCAGCAGCCCGTTAGCGGGAGGGCCTTACAATGAGCAGTTCTTC
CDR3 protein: CASSPLAGGPYNEQFF

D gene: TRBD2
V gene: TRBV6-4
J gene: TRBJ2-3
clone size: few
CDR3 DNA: TGTGCCAGCAGTGCGGGAGGGCAGGACACAGATACGCAGTATTTT
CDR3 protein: CASSAGGQDTDTQYF

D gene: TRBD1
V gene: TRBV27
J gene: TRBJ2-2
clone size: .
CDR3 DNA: TGTGCCAGCAGTTCTATCGCCGGGACAGGCCCCGGGGAGCTGTTTTTT
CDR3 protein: CASSSIAGTGPGELFF

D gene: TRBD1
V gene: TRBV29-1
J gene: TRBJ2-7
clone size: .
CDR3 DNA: TGCAGCGTTGAGGGGACAGGGGACCAGCAGTACTTC
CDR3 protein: CSVEGTGDQQYF

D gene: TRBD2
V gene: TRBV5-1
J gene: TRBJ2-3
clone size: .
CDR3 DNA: TGCGCCAGCAGCTTCGGCGGGACTAACACAGATACGCAGTATTTT
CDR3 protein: CASSFGGTNTDTQYF

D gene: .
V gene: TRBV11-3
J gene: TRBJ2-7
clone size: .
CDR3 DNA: TGTGCCAGCAGCTTCCTGACTAGTGGCGAGCAGTACTTC
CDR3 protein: CASSFLTSGEQYF

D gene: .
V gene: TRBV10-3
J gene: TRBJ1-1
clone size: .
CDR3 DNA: TGTGCCATCAGTGAAGGTCAGGCCCGAAGAATCGGTGCTTTCTTT
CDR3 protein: CAISEGQARRIGAFF

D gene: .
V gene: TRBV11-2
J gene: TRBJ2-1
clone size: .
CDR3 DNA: TGTGCCAGCAGGTCGTATTTTGGCAATTATGAGCAGTTCTTC
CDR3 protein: CASRSYFGNYEQFF

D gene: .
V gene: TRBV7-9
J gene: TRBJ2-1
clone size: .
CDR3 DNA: TGTGCCAGCAGCTTATCTTTTGAGCAGTTCTTC
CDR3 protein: CASSLSFEQFF

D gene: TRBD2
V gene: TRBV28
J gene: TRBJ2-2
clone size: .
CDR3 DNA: TGTGCCAGCAGCCTTAGCGGGAGGGCCGACGGGGAGCTGTTTTTT
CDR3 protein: CASSLSGRADGELFF

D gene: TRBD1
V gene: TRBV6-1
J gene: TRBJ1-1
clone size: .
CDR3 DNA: TGTGCCAGCAGTGGGCAGGGGGCCACTGAAGCTTTCTTT
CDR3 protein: CASSGQGATEAFF

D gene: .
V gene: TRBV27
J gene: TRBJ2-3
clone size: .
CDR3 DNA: TGTGCCAGCAGTTTTCTCAGGGAAGATACGCAGTATTTT
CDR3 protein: CASSFLREDTQYF

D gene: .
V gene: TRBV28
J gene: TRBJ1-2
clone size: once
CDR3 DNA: TGTGCCAGCAGTCCACAAGGGGGGGGTATTGATGGGGGCTACACCTTC
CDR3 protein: CASSPQGGGIDGGYTF

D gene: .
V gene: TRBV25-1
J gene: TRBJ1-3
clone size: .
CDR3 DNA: TGTGCCAGCAGTGAATTCCGGACAACTGGAAACACCATATATTTT
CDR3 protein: CASSEFRTTGNTIYF

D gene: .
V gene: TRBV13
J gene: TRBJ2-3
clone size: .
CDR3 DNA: TGTGCCAGCAGTGCCGCCGAGGGCACAGATACGCAGTATTTT
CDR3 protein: CASSAAEGTDTQYF

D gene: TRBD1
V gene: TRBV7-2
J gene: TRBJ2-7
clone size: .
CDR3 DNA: TGTGCCAGCAGCCCTCGAGGGGCAGGGGGCTACGAGCAGTACTTC
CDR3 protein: CASSPRGAGGYEQYF

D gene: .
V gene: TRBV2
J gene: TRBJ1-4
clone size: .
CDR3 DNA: TGTGCCAGCAGTCCAGATGCAACTAATGAAAAACTGTTTTTT
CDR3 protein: CASSPDATNEKLFF

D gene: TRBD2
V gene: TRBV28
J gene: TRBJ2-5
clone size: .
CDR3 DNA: TGTGCCAGCAGTTACAAAATCGGGGAGGGCGACCAAGAGACCCAGTACTTC
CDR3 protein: CASSYKIGEGDQETQYF

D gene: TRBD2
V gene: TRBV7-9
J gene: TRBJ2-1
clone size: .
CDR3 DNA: TGTGCCAGCAGCCCAGAGACCGGGACTAGCGCCGGCGGTGAGCAGTTCTTC
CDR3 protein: CASSPETGTSAGGEQFF

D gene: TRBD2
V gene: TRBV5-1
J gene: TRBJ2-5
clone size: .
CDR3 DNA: TGCGCCAGCAGCTTGGTGGGAGGGACGGACCAAGAGACCCAGTACTTC
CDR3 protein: CASSLVGGTDQETQYF

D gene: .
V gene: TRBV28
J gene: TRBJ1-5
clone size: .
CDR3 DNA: TGTGCCAGCAGAAACACAAGAGGCAATCAGCCCCAGAATTTT
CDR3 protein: CASRNTRGNQPQNF

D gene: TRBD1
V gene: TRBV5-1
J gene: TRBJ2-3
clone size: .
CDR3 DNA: TGCGCCAGCAGCCCGCTACAGGGGGCCCGCACAGATACGCAGTATTTT
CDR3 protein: CASSPLQGARTDTQYF

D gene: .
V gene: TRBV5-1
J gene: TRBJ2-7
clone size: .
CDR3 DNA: TGCGCCAGCAGTAGGTTTACAACAGGCTACGAGCAGTACTTC
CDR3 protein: CASSRFTTGYEQYF

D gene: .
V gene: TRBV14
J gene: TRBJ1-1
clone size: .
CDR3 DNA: TGTGCCAGCAGCCAAAGGGTTTCAGTTGGGACATATGGATCGCTGGTCACTGAAGCTTTCTTT
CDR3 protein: CASSQRVSVGTYGSLVTEAFF

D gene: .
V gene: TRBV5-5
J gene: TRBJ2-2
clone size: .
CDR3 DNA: TGTGCCAGCAGCTTGGGCGAGGGAACCGGGGAGCTGTTTTTT
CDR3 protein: CASSLGEGTGELFF

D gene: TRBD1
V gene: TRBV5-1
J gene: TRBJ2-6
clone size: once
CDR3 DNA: TGCGCCAGCAGGGGACAGGGGGTTGCTGGGGCCAACGTCCTGACTTTC
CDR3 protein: CASRGQGVAGANVLTF

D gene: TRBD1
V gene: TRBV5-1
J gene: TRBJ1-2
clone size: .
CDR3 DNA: TGCGCCAGCAGCCCCGGAGGAGGGACAGGGGGCTTTGGCTACACCTTC
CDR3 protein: CASSPGGGTGGFGYTF

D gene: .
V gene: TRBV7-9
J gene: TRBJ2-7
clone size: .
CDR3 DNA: TGTGCCAGCAGCTTAGGATTGGCAAGCGGACCCTACGAGCAGTACTTC
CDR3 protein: CASSLGLASGPYEQYF

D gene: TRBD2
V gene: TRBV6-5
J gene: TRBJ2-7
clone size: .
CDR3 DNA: TGTGCCAGCAGTTACTCTCGACTAGCGGGGGGTCTCGAGCAGTACTTC
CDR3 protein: CASSYSRLAGGLEQYF

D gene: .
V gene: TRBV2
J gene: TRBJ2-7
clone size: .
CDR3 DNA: TGTGCCAGCCAGGAGACAGCTACCTACGAGCAGTACTTC
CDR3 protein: CASQETATYEQYF

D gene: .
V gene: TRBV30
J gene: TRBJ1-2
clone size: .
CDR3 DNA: TGTGCCTGGAGCCGAACCACCAGAAACTATGGCTACACCTTC
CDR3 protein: CAWSRTTRNYGYTF

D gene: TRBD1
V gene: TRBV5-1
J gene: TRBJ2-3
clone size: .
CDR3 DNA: TGCGCCAGCAGCTTGCAAGGACAGGGTGTGGATACGCAGTATTTT
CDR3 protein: CASSLQGQGVDTQYF

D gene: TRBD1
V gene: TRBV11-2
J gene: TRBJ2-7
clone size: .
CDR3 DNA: TGTGCCAGCAGCGATCTGAGGGGGCCCTACGAGCAGTACTTC
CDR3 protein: CASSDLRGPYEQYF

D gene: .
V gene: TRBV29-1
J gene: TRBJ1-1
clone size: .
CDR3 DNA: TGCAGCGTTCTACCAGGGTTCGACACTGAAGCTTTCTTT
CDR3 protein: CSVLPGFDTEAFF

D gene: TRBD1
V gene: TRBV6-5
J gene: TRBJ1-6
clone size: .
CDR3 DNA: TGTGCCAGCAGCCGGGACAGGGGAAATTCACCCCTCCACTTT
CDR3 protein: CASSRDRGNSPLHF

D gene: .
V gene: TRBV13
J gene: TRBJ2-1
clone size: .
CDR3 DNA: TGTGCCAGCAGCTCCGGCTACGGGATTGACGAGCAGTTCTTC
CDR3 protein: CASSSGYGIDEQFF